The clone carrying this T cell receptor (beta chain) was seen only a few times. The antigen remains unidentified. Trimming removed 5 bases at V and 3 bases at J, with 11 bases between. This CDR3 region has 13 residues. CDR1 and CDR2 from the germline V gene are SGHVS and FQNEAQ. This sample was included in a study of early T cells in non-severe SARS-CoV-2 infection. Overall study context: With bulk RNA from unsorted whole blood as input, sequencing yielded unpaired chains.

Individual cDNA molecules carried attached unique molecular identifiers. Each CDR3 protein gets one entry after TCRdb re-called the 5' RACE reads with MiXCR. The table has tens of thousands of distinct CDR3 sequences, 12% seen once. General study findings and limits: Matching results from VDJdb favored anti-spike CD8 responses, leaving private and CD4 specificities undetected.

The chain carries TRBV7-8 and TRBJ2-7; D is unresolved. The sequence was collected from an adult who was a healthcare worker with PCR-confirmed SARS-CoV-2 infection or an uninfected control (not recorded which). The specimen sequenced was whole blood. The CDR3 DNA is TGTGCCAGCAGCGGGATTAGCAACTACGAGCAGTACTTC. Amino acids: CASSGISNYEQYF.